The 18 T cell receptor beta chains below were found in one sample sequenced in a study of cytomegalovirus exposure and HLA in healthy donors. Data came from immunoSEQ multiplex PCR; TCRdb stores just in-frame clones and leaves some out. This sample has 150,000 to 200,000 clones, with approximately 90% found just once. Sequencing was performed on PBMCs. Receptor source: a woman younger than 45 in good health and CMV-seronegative.

A single count supports this clone. An end of the junction does not agree with germline; a read error may underlie this. For the CDR3, the DNA is TGTGCTAGCAGCCCCGGACACCGTGGGACTGAAGCTTTCTTT. This gives the protein CASSPGHRGTEAFF. The chain is built from TRBV7-7 and TRBJ1-1; possibly TRBD1 for D (5 bases). The CDR3 has 14 residues. Germline values: CDR1 SSHAT, CDR2 FNYEAQ (reference sequence).

V and J are TRBV5-1 and TRBJ1-4, with 10 bases that match TRBD1. The ends lost 3 bases at V and 8 bases at J; junction bases unmatched: 1. The germline gives CDR1 SGHRS, CDR2 YFSETQ. The CDR3 loop spans 13 amino acids. Here the CDR3 reads CASSWDRGEKLFF. For the CDR3, the DNA is TGCGCCAGCAGCTGGGACAGGGGCGAAAAACTGTTTTTT.

J is TRBJ2-5 and V is TRBV30, with a possible D match to TRBD1 (6 bases). Trimming took 3 bases from V and 3 from J, leaving 11 bases between them. CDR3 length: 13 residues. In germline, CDR1 is GTSNPN, CDR2 SVGIG (reference sequence). The CDR3 here is CAWRIGGKETQYF. In DNA, the CDR3 is TGTGCCTGGAGAATAGGGGGAAAAGAGACCCAGTACTTC.

V gene TRBV14 combines with J gene TRBJ2-1; 9 nucleotides align to TRBD1. The CDR3 is made up of 12 amino acids. Trimming removed 6 bases from V and 8 bases from J; junction bases left unmatched: 2. Germline V CDR1 and CDR2: SGHDN, FVKESK. DNA for the CDR3: TGTGCCAGCAGGGGACAGGGATATGAGCAGTTCTTC. Its translation: CASRGQGYEQFF.

V is TRBV27 and J is TRBJ2-7; 9 bases are a match to TRBD1. Germline CDR1 and CDR2: MNHEY and SMNVEV (reference sequence). There are 13 residues in the CDR3. Trimming cost V 5 bases and J 4 bases; bases outside gene matches: 3. The CDR3 DNA is TGTGCCAGCAGTGGGACAGGGTTTTACGAGCAGTACTTC. It is translated as CASSGTGFYEQYF.

The genes are TRBV27 and TRBJ2-5, with TRBD2 matching 15 bases. Germline lookup yields CDR1 MNHEY and CDR2 SMNVEV (reference sequence). The CDR3 spans 20 residues. Unmatched junction bases numbered 16, after V lost 4 bases and J lost 4 bases. DNA of the CDR3: TGTGCCAGCAGTTCCACACCGGGACTAGCGGGGGGCTTAGGGAGAGAGACCCAGTACTTC. It is translated as CASSSTPGLAGGLGRETQYF.

The chain couples TRBV4-1 to TRBJ1-6, with D possibly TRBD1 on 5 matching bases. The germline CDR1 and CDR2 sequences are MGHRA and YSYEKL. Trimming took off 0 bases at V and 5 bases at J, with 11 bases between the two ends. This CDR3 spans 16 amino acids. CDR3 nucleotide sequence: TGCGCCAGCAGCCAAGATCCGGGGGTCAATAATTCACCCCTCCACTTT. Its protein product is CASSQDPGVNNSPLHF.

The chain is built from TRBV27 and TRBJ2-7; 7 bases match TRBD2. V lost 6 bases, J lost 7 bases, and 9 bases stayed unmatched. Germline assignment: CDR1 MNHEY and CDR2 SMNVEV (reference sequence). The CDR3 contains 13 residues. The CDR3 is CASSPTGGGEQYF. In DNA form, the CDR3 reads TGTGCCAGCAGCCCCACTGGCGGGGGAGAGCAGTACTTC.

V gene TRBV7-2 combines with J gene TRBJ2-7; 12 bases line up with TRBD2. V shed 5 bases, J shed 2 bases, and the junction held 4 bases outside the gene matches. Germline V lookup: CDR1 SGHTA, CDR2 FQGNSA. The CDR3 is made up of 15 amino acids. CDR3 loop: CASSRGLAGTYEQYF. The CDR3 DNA sequence: TGTGCCAGCAGCCGAGGACTAGCGGGGACCTACGAGCAGTACTTC.

The chain carries TRBV18 and TRBJ2-7, with D possibly being TRBD2 (6 bases). Trimming took 5 bases from V and 6 from J, leaving 26 bases between them. The CDR3 spans 17 residues. Per the germline V gene, CDR1 is KGHSH and CDR2 is LQKENI. CDR3 sequence: CASSNSIPMRGYFEQYF. The CDR3 DNA is TGTGCCAGCTCAAATTCGATACCAATGCGGGGTTATTTCGAGCAGTACTTC.

The chain recombines TRBV7-9 with TRBJ2-7; D is unresolved. V was pared by 1 base and J by 0 bases, with 13 bases between. This CDR3 is 16 amino acids long. Germline V gives CDR1 SEHNR, CDR2 FQNEAQ (reference sequence). CDR3 DNA sequence: TGTGCCAGCAGCTTAGTATCGGCGGCTAACTCCTACGAGCAGTACTTC. The encoded protein is CASSLVSAANSYEQYF.

The V call is TRBV6-1, the J call TRBJ1-2; perhaps TRBD1 as D (5 bases). CDR3 size: 14 residues. The germline V gene has CDR1 MNHNS and CDR2 SASEGT. The germline V and J ends were trimmed by 1 base and 0 bases, with 6 bases remaining between them. The CDR3 region has the DNA TGTGCCAGCAGTGAAGGGGGCTCTAACTATGGCTACACCTTC. It codes for CASSEGGSNYGYTF.

This chain uses TRBV27 with TRBJ2-7; D gene unclear. Germline assignment: CDR1 MNHEY and CDR2 SMNVEV (reference sequence). This CDR3 contains 14 residues. Trimming took off 3 bases at V and 3 bases at J, with 12 bases between the two ends. CDR3 residues: CASSFRTTFYEQYF. DNA for the CDR3: TGTGCCAGCAGTTTCCGAACGACTTTCTACGAGCAGTACTTC.

The chain carries TRBV7-2 and TRBJ1-5; TRBD1 is a possible D gene (6 bases). The CDR3 has 15 amino acids. V was trimmed by 6 bases and J by 4 bases, leaving 16 bases between them. From germline, CDR1 is SGHTA and CDR2 FQGNSA. CDR3 sequence: CASSNTWTANQPQHF. The DNA for the CDR3 is TGTGCCAGCAGTAATACGTGGACAGCAAATCAGCCCCAGCATTTT. Combining the CDR3 with reference TRBV7-2 and TRBJ1-5 gives the whole variable domain GAGVSQSPSNKVTEKGKDVELRCDPISGHTALYWYRQSLGQGLEFLIYFQGNSAPDKSGLPSDRFSAERTGGSVSTLTIQRTQQEDSAVYLCASSNTWTANQPQHFGDGTRLSIL.

The chain has TRBV11-2 and TRBJ2-2; possibly TRBD1 for D (6 bases). CDR3 length: 16 residues. CDR1 and CDR2 (germline): SGHAT, FQNNGV. The V end was cut by 3 bases, the J end by 5 bases, with 16 bases between. CDR3 in DNA: TGTGCCAGCAGCTTCCGAGGACAGTTAATGACCGGGGAGCTGTTTTTT. Encoded protein: CASSFRGQLMTGELFF. Full variable domain (remainder filled in from reference TRBV11-2 and TRBJ2-2): EAGVAQSPRYKIIEKRQSVAFWCNPISGHATLYWYQQILGQGPKLLIQFQNNGVVDDSQLPKDRFSAERLKGVDSTLKIQPAKLEDSAVYLCASSFRGQLMTGELFFGEGSRLTVL.

The V call is TRBV5-4, the J call TRBJ1-2; TRBD1 might be the D (6 bases). In germline, CDR1 is SGHNT, CDR2 YYREEE (reference sequence). V lost 5 bases and J lost 8, with 22 bases in between. The CDR3 runs 15 residues. CDR3 DNA sequence: TGTGCCAGCAGTTCGGGCGGGTACAGGGTGGAGGGCTACACCTTC. It yields the protein CASSSGGYRVEGYTF.

The gene calls are TRBV10-3 and TRBJ2-1; 7 nucleotides align to TRBD2. From germline, CDR1 is ENHRY and CDR2 SYGVKD. The CDR3 loop spans 15 amino acids. The junction had 11 bases not matched to a gene; V was cut back by 6 bases and J by 6 bases. The CDR3 loop is CAISTGTTGSNEQFF. In nucleotides, the CDR3 is TGTGCCATCAGCACGGGGACTACGGGCAGCAATGAGCAGTTCTTC.

The rearrangement links TRBV27 to TRBJ1-6; D ambiguous. Germline CDR1 and CDR2: MNHEY and SMNVEV (reference sequence). V was trimmed by 6 bases and J by 5 bases, leaving 11 bases between them. This CDR3 spans 14 amino acids. The CDR3 is CASRYRENNSPLHF. CDR3 sequence (DNA): TGTGCCAGCAGATACCGGGAAAATAATTCACCCCTCCACTTT.